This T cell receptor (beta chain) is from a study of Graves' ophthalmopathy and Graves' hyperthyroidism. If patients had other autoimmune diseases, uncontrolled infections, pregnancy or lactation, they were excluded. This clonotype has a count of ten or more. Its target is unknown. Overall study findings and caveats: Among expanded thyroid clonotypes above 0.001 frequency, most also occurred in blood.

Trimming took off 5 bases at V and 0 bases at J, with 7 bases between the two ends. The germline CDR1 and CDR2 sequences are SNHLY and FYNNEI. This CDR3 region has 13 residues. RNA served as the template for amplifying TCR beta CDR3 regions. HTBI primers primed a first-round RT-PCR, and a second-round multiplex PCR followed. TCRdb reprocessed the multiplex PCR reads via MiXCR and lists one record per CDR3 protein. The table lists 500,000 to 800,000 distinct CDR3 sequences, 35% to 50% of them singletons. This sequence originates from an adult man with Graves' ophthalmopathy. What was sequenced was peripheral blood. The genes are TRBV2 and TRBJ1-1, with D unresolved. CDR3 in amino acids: CASSQQVNTEAFF. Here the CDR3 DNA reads TGTGCCAGCAGTCAACAAGTGAACACTGAAGCTTTCTTT.